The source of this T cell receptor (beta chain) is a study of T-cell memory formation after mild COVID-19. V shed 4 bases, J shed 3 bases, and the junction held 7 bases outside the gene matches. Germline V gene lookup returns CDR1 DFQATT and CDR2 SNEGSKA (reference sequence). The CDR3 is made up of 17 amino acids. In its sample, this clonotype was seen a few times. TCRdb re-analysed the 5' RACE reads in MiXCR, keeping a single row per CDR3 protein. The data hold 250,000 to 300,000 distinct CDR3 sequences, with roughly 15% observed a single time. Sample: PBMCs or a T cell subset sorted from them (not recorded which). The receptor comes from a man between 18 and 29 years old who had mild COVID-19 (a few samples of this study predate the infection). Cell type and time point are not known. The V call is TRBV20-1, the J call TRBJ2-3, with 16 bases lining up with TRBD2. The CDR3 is CSATQGLAGGLTDTQYF. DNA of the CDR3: TGCAGTGCTACCCAGGGACTAGCGGGGGGGTTGACAGATACGCAGTATTTT.